This TCR beta chain derives from a study of cytomegalovirus exposure and HLA in healthy donors. Study-wide results and limits: Later analysis demonstrated an association between a missense DCLRE1C variant and TCR beta V- and J-gene trimming.

At collection, donors were nominally healthy, but unrecorded immune exposures were probable. As regards this clone: The antigen is undetermined.

PCR employed 60 Vbeta and 13 Jbeta primers. Assay used: immunoSEQ multiplex PCR; TCRdb lists only in-frame clones, some missing. This sample yields under 200,000 clones, of which less than 80% are seen a single time; roughly 1.9% belongs to the top ten. Germline CDR1 LGHNA, CDR2 YSLEER. This CDR3 region has 13 residues. The sequencing sample was made of PBMCs. The chain is built from TRBV4-3 and TRBJ2-5; 8 nucleotides align to TRBD1. Gene TRBJ2-7 matches the end of the DNA better, so the J call may be wrong. This TCR was sampled from a man aged 40-55 years in good health and CMV-seronegative. CDR3 amino acids: CASSQETGDEQYF. CDR3 DNA: TGCGCCAGCAGCCAAGAGACAGGGGACGAGCAGTACTTC.